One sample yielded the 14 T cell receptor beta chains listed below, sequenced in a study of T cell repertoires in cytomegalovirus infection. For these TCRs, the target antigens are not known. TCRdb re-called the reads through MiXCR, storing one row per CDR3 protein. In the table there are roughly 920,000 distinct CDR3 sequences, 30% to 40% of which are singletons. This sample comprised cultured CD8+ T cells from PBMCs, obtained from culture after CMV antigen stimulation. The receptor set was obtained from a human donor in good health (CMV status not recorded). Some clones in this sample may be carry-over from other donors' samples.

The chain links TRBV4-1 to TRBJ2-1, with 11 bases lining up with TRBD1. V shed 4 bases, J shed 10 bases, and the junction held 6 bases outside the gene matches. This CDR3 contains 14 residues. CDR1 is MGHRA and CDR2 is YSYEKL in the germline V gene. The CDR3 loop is CASSLGQGAKEQFF. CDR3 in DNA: TGCGCCAGCAGCCTAGGACAGGGGGCAAAGGAGCAGTTCTTC.

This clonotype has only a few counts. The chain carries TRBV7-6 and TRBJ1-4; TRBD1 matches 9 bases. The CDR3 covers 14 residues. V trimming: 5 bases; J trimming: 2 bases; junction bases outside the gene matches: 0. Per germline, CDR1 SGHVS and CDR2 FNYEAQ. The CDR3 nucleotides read TGTGCCAGCAGCGACAGGGGGACTAATGAAAAACTGTTTTTT. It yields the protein CASSDRGTNEKLFF. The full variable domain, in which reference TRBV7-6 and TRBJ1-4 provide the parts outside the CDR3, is GAGVSQSPRYKVTKRGQDVALRCDPISGHVSLYWYRQALGQGPEFLTYFNYEAQQDKSGLPNDRFSAERPEGSISTLTIQRTEQRDSAMYRCASSDRGTNEKLFFGSGTQLSVL.

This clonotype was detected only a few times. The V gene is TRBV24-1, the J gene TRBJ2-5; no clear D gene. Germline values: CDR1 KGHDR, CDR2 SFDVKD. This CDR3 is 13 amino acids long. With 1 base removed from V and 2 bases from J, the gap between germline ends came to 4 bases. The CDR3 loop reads CATSDFGQETQYF. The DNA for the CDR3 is TGTGCCACCAGTGATTTCGGACAAGAGACCCAGTACTTC.

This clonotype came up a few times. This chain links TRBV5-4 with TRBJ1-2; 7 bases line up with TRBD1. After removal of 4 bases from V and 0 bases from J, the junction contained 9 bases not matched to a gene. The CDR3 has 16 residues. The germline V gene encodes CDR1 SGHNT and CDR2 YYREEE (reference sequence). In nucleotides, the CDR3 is TGTGCCAGCAGCGAGGGACAGCTCGGTGCTAACTATGGCTACACCTTC. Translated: CASSEGQLGANYGYTF.

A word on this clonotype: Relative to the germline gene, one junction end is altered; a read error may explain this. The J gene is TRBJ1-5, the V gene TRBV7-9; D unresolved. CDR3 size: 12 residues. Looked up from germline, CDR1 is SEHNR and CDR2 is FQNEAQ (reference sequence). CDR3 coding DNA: TGTGCCACCAGCGGCCCCCGAGGGCCCCAGCATTTT. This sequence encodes CATSGPRGPQHF.

The CDR3 bases are TGTGCCAGCAGTTTTCCACCGATTGGACAGGGCGCCAAAAACATTCAGTACTTC. Amino acids: CASSFPPIGQGAKNIQYF. The V gene is TRBV28, the J gene TRBJ2-4; 8 nucleotides align to TRBD1. The junction had 11 bases not matched to a gene; V was cut back by 3 bases and J by 1 base. From germline, CDR1 is MDHEN and CDR2 SYDVKM. The CDR3 consists of 18 residues.

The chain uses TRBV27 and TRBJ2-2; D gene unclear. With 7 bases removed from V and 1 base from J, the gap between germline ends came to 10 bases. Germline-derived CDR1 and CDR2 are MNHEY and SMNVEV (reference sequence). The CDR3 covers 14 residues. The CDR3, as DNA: TGTGCCAGCATGGAAGAACTGAACACCGGGGAGCTGTTTTTT. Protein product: CASMEELNTGELFF.

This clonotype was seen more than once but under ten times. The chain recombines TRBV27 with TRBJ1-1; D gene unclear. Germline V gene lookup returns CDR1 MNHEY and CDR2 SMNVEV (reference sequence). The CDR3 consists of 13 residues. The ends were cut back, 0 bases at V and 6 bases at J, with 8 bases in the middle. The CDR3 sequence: CASSLSRTAEAFF. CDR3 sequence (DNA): TGTGCCAGCAGTTTATCCCGGACCGCTGAAGCTTTCTTT.

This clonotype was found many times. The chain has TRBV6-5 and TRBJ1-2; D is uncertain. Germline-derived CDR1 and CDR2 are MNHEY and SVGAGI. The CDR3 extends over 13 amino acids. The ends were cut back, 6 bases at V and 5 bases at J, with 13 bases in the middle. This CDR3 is CASSLGFRYGYTF. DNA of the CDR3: TGTGCCAGCAGCCTTGGGTTTCGTTATGGCTACACCTTC.

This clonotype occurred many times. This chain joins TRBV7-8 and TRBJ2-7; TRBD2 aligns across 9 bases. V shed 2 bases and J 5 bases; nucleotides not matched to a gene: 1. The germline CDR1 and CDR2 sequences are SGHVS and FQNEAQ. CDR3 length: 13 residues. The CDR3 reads CASSLIAGDEQYV. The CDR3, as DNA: TGTGCCAGCAGCTTAATAGCGGGGGACGAGCAGTACGTC.

The CDR3 DNA sequence: TGTGCCACCAGCAGAGATATAGGCGGTTATGGCTACACCTTC. Translating it yields CATSRDIGGYGYTF. This sequence joins TRBV15 and TRBJ1-2; D is ambiguous. The CDR3 totals 14 residues. V was trimmed by 0 bases and J by 5 bases, leaving 10 bases between them. CDR1 and CDR2 (germline): LNHNV, YYDKDF (reference sequence).

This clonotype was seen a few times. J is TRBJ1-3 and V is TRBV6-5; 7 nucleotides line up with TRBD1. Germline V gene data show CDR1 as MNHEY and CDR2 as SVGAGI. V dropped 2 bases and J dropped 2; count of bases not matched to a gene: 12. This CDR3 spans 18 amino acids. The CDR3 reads CASSYAALTGNTGNTIYF. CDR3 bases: TGTGCCAGCAGTTACGCCGCTTTGACAGGGAACACTGGAAACACCATATATTTT.

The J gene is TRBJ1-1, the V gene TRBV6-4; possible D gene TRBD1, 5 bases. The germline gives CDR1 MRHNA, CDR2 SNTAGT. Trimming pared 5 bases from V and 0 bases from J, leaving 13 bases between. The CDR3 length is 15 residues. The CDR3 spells CASSYQGGMNTEAFF. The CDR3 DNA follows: TGTGCCAGCAGTTACCAGGGTGGCATGAACACTGAAGCTTTCTTT.

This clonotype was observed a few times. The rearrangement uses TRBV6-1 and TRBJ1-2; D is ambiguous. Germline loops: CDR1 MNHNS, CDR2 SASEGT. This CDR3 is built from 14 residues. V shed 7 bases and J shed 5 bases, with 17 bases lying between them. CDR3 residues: CASNLSPAGYGYTF. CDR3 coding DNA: TGTGCCAGCAATCTCAGTCCCGCGGGGTATGGCTACACCTTC.